The clone carrying this T cell receptor (beta chain) was observed a single time. These data originate in a study of blood T cell repertoires in COVID-19. Study overall: Samples came from the United States, Italy and Spain, spanning acute and convalescent COVID-19. Sample material is recorded as cDNA or gDNA derived from T cells, B-cell-depleted T cells, or PBMCs.

Authors' processing steps: From reference gene primer amplification, estimates of nucleated cell counts were derived. Using immunoSEQ multiplex PCR, the repertoire was profiled, and TCRdb retains in-frame clones only, with some absent. That table is the source of V, J and clone size, and D and trimming were worked out from the DNA. The sample shows about 40,000 clones, roughly 90% of them seen only once. The sequence came from a man between 65 and 79 years old with acute or convalescent COVID-19. The material sequenced was peripheral blood.

CDR3 sequence reads: CASSKGHSNTEAFF. The DNA of the CDR3 is TGCGCCAGCAGCAAAGGACACTCGAACACTGAAGCTTTCTTT. The chain carries TRBV5-1 and TRBJ1-1; weak D call: TRBD1 (5 bases). The CDR3 is 14 amino acids. Germline CDR1 is SGHRS and CDR2 is YFSETQ. Trimming removed 4 bases from V and 1 base from J, with 11 bases in between.